The 3 T cell receptor beta chains below come from one sample, sequenced in a study of blood T cell repertoires in COVID-19. Some clones are missing from TCRdb's copy, which holds only in-frame ones; the method was immunoSEQ multiplex PCR. Among fewer than 300,000 clones listed, 88% were seen once. The sample comprised PBMCs or T cells enriched from blood (not recorded which). The source is a woman in her thirties or forties with acute COVID-19.

The chain combines TRBV19 with TRBJ2-1; weak D call: TRBD2 (5 bases). In germline, CDR1 is LNHDA, CDR2 SQIVND (reference sequence). The germline V and J ends were trimmed by 7 bases and 7 bases, with 23 bases remaining between them. This CDR3 has 16 residues. The CDR3 coding sequence is TGTGCCAGTACTCCATACCCCATCCGGGATCAGAATGAGCAGTTCTTC. Its protein product is CASTPYPIRDQNEQFF. Combining the CDR3 with reference TRBV19 and TRBJ2-1 gives the whole variable domain DGGITQSPKYLFRKEGQNVTLSCEQNLNHDAMYWYRQDPGQGLRLIYYSQIVNDFQKGDIAEGYSVSREKKESFPLTVTSAQKNPTAFYLCASTPYPIRDQNEQFFGPGTRLTVL.

This chain joins TRBV3-1 (or the pseudogene TRBV3-2) and TRBJ1-3, with D perhaps matching TRBD1 (6 bases). Germline CDR1 LGHDT, CDR2 YNNKEL (reference sequence). With 5 bases removed from V and 0 bases from J, the gap between germline ends came to 20 bases. The CDR3 extends over 18 amino acids. Written as DNA, the CDR3 is TGTGCCAGCAGCTATTACGGATGGGCAGGGGACTCTGGAAACACCATATATTTT. This sequence encodes CASSYYGWAGDSGNTIYF.

This clone was seen a few times. This chain joins TRBV28 and TRBJ1-2; D might be TRBD1 (6 bases). V was shortened by 5 bases and J by 5 bases, with 6 bases between the two germline ends. Per germline, CDR1 MDHEN and CDR2 SYDVKM. The CDR3 totals 11 residues. CDR3 sequence: CASSQGYGYTF. CDR3 in DNA: TGTGCCAGCAGTCAGGGGTATGGCTACACCTTC.